Following are 8 T cell receptor beta chains from one sample sequenced in a study of T cells in localized non-small cell lung cancer. This table comes from immunoSEQ multiplex PCR, and its TCRdb copy is limited to in-frame clones, with some not included. The top ten hold about 6.6% of the sample, which has tens of thousands of clones, around 86% seen once. The material was peripheral blood, obtained before any cancer treatment. These receptor sequences come from a woman aged 18 to 55 with stage III lung adenocarcinoma.

V usage is TRBV19 and J usage is TRBJ2-5; 7 positions match TRBD2. Germline-derived CDR1 and CDR2 are LNHDA and SQIVND (reference sequence). V shed 6 bases and J 4 bases; nucleotides not matched to a gene: 8. The CDR3 is 14 amino acids. CDR3 nucleotides: TGTGCCAGTAGGGTCGGCGGGGGAGGAGAGACCCAGTACTTC. Protein: CASRVGGGGETQYF.

This clone has just a few counts. V and J are TRBV29-1 and TRBJ2-3; perhaps TRBD1 as D (6 bases). Trimming removed 6 bases at V and 2 bases at J, with 18 bases between. Germline V gene sequence: CDR1 SQVTM, CDR2 ANQGSEA. The CDR3 totals 15 residues. The CDR3 loop is CSVTGKPENTDTQYF. CDR3 nucleotides: TGCAGCGTCACAGGGAAACCCGAGAACACAGATACGCAGTATTTT.

The J gene is TRBJ2-6, the V gene TRBV7-2; maybe TRBD2 (5 bases). Trimming took 0 bases from V and 4 from J, leaving 7 bases between them. Germline-derived CDR1 and CDR2 are SGHTA and FQGNSA. This CDR3 is 15 amino acids long. CDR3 region: CASSLAAVGANVLTF. The CDR3 DNA reads as TGTGCCAGCAGCTTAGCAGCGGTGGGGGCCAACGTCCTGACTTTC.

The rearrangement joins TRBV5-4 to TRBJ1-1, with D hard to call. Trimming took 5 bases from V and 4 from J, leaving 12 bases between them. Germline V CDR1 and CDR2: SGHNT, YYREEE (reference sequence). The CDR3 runs to 13 residues. CDR3 bases: TGTGCCAGCAGAAGCCGGGGTGGCACTGAAGCTTTCTTT. This translates into CASRSRGGTEAFF.

The J gene is TRBJ1-6, the V gene TRBV30; 8 bases map to TRBD1. V gave up 4 bases and J gave up 8 bases; unmatched junction bases: 7. CDR3 size: 14 residues. The germline V gene encodes CDR1 GTSNPN and CDR2 SVGIG (reference sequence). This CDR3 is CAWNGQGGDSPLHF. The CDR3 DNA follows: TGTGCCTGGAACGGACAGGGTGGGGATTCACCCCTCCACTTT.

The chain recombines TRBV18 with TRBJ2-7; TRBD1 is a possible D gene (6 bases). The CDR3 consists of 15 residues. Trimming shortened V by 3 bases and J by 5 bases, and 17 bases separated the two germline ends. From germline, CDR1 is KGHSH and CDR2 LQKENI. For the CDR3, the DNA is TGTGCCAGCTCACCTTCCGGACAGAAAGGCCACGAGCAGTACTTC. Protein product: CASSPSGQKGHEQYF.

This chain links TRBV5-1 with TRBJ2-7, with D tentatively TRBD1 or TRBD2 (5 bases each). CDR3 length equals 15 residues. Germline CDR1 SGHRS, CDR2 YFSETQ. Trimming shortened V by 0 bases and J by 6 bases, and 16 bases separated the two germline ends. The CDR3 spells CASSLDKMSGTEQYF. The CDR3 coding sequence is TGCGCCAGCAGCTTGGATAAGATGTCAGGGACCGAGCAGTACTTC.

This clone was detected once. The chain joins TRBV5-6 to TRBJ1-1; D gene unclear. CDR3 length: 16 amino acids. The V gene's germline CDR1 is SGHDT and CDR2 YYEEEE. The V gene lost 0 bases and the J gene lost 0 bases, with 12 bases spanning the gap. CDR3: CASSLVGVALNTEAFF. CDR3 nucleotide sequence: TGTGCCAGCAGCTTGGTTGGGGTTGCGTTGAACACTGAAGCTTTCTTT.